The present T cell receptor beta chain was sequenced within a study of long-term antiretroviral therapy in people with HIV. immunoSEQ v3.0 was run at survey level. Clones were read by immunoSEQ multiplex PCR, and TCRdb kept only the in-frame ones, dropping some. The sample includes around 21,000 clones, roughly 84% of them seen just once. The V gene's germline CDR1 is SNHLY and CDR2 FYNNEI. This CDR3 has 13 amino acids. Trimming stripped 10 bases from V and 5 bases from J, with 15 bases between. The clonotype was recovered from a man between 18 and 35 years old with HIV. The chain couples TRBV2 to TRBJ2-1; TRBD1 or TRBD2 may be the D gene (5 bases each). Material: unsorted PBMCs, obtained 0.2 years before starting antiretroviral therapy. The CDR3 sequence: CATHRDRDNEQFF. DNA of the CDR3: TGTGCCACACACCGGGACCGAGACAATGAGCAGTTCTTC.